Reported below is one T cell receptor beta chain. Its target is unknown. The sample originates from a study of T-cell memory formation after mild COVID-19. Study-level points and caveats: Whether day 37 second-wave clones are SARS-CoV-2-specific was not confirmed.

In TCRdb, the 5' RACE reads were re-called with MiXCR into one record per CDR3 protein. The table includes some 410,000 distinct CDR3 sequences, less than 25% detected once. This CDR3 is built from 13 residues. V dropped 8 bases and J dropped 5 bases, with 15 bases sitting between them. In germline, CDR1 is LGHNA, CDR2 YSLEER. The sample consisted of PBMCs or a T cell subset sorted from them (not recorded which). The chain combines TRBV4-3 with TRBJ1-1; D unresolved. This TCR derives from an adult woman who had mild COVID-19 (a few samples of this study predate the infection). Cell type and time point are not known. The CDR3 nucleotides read TGCGCCAGCTCACGGGGAGTTGAAACTGAAGCTTTCTTT. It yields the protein CASSRGVETEAFF.